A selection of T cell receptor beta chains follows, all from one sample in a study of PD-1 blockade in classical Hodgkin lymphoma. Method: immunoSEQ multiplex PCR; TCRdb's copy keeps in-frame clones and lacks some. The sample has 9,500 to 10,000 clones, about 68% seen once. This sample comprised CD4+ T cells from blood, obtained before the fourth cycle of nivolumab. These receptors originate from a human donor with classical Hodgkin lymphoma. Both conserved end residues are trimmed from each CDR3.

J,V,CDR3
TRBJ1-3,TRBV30,AWRRTVSGNTIY
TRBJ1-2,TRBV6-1,ASSVDQGRFYGYT
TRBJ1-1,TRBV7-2,ASSPDWLTEAF
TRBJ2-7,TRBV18,ASSLPGQEWGEQY
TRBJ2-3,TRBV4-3,ASSPGGERDTQY
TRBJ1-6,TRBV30,AWSVETPNSPLH
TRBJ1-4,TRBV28,ASSSTGPGTNEKLF
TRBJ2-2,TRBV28,ASRPGLVTGELF
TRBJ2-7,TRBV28,ASSPDRVLGEQY
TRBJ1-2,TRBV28,ASSSGQGYYGYT
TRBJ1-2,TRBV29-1,SVDLRQGNYGYT
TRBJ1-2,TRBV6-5,ASSYSTGGNYGYT
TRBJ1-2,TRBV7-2,ASSLGAQGTTIRGYT
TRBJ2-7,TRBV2,ASGRGLAGTYEQY
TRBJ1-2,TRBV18,ASSGTGGAEGYT
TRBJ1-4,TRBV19,ASAGTGGEKLF
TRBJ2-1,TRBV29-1,SVVKQGYNEQF
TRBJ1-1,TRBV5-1,ASSPGTGGAGTEAF
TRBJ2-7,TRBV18,ASSLRGGAGDYEQY
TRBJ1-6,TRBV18,ASYSDPSSYNSPLH
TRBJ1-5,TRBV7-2,ASSLGPSNQPQH
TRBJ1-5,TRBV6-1,ASSEGDSQPQH
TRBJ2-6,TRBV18,ASSLRLTSSGANVLT
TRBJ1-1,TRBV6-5,ASSYSRRMNTEAF
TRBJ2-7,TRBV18,ASSGQGTSTGQY
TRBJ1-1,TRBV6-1,ASSVLPQGRGGTEAF
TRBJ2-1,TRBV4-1,ASSQVQVYVASGANHNEQF
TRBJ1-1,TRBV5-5,ASSFNTARTEAF